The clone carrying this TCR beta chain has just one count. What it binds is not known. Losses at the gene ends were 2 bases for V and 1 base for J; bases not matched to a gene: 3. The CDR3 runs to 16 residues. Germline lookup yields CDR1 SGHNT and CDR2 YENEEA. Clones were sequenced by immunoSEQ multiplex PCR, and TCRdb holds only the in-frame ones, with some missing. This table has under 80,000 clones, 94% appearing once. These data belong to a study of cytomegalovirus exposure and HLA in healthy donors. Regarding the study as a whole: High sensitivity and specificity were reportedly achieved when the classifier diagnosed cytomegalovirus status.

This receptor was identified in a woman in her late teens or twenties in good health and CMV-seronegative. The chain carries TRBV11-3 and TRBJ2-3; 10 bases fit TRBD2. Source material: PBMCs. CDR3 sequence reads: CASSLSGLAGTDTQYF. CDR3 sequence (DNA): TGTGCCAGCAGCTTAAGTGGACTAGCGGGCACAGATACGCAGTATTTT.